A single sample gave rise to the 22 T cell receptor beta chains below, sequenced in a study of graft-versus-host responses after intestinal transplantation. TCRdb's copy holds only in-frame clones and misses some; the assay was immunoSEQ multiplex PCR. The sample includes about 25,000 clones, over 35% of them seen just once. Source: alloreactive CD4+ T cells from a mixed lymphocyte reaction culture, taken before intestinal transplant. Subset in this sample: CFSE-low proliferating T cells sorted from approximately 6-day pre-transplant mixed lymphocyte reaction (GvH or HvG direction). All receptors come from a human patient who received an intestinal transplant.

The chain carries TRBV6-1 and TRBJ2-7, with D unclear. CDR1 is MNHNS and CDR2 is SASEGT in the germline V gene. CDR3 length equals 13 residues. The V end was cut by 2 bases, the J end by 7 bases, with 12 bases between. In DNA form, the CDR3 reads TGTGCCAGCAGTGAAATTTGGCCTGGTGAGCAGTACTTC. It is translated as CASSEIWPGEQYF.

This clone was seen only once. The genes are TRBV4-3 and TRBJ1-2; 7 bases map to TRBD1. CDR3 size: 13 residues. Germline V gene data show CDR1 as LGHNA and CDR2 as YSLEER. V lost 2 bases to trimming and J lost 8 bases; unmatched junction nucleotides: 5. The CDR3 protein is CASSQRQGRGYTF. As DNA, the CDR3 is TGCGCCAGCAGCCAAAGACAGGGCCGGGGCTACACCTTC.

The chain joins TRBV19 to TRBJ1-3, with TRBD1 matching 8 bases. The CDR3 runs 19 residues. Germline assignment: CDR1 LNHDA and CDR2 SQIVND (reference sequence). Germline trimming cut 2 bases from V and 0 bases from J; bases unmatched to any gene: 12. Here the CDR3 DNA reads TGTGCCAGTAGTATACTCGGACAGGGCAGCGCGAGCTCTGGAAACACCATATATTTT. It encodes CASSILGQGSASSGNTIYF.

This clone was observed a handful of times. The genes are TRBV1 and TRBJ2-7; TRBD2, the D gene given by the table, was not confirmed from the DNA. TRBV1 is tagged as a pseudogene. This CDR3 is built from 20 residues. This CDR3 is CTSSQDLWSGRGFSSYEQYF. The CDR3 DNA is TGCACCAGCAGCCAAGATCTTTGGAGCGGGAGGGGATTTAGCTCCTACGAGCAGTACTTC.

The rearrangement uses TRBV4-3 and TRBJ2-2; 11 bases are a match to TRBD2. Germline values: CDR1 LGHNA, CDR2 YSLEER. V gave up 4 bases and J gave up 5 bases; unmatched junction bases: 6. The CDR3 is 16 amino acids. CDR3 DNA: TGCGCCAGCAGCCGGTTTAGCGGGGGGGCGACCGGGGAGCTGTTTTTT. Its translation is CASSRFSGGATGELFF.

The chain is built from TRBV7-2 and TRBJ2-2, with TRBD1 identical over 9 bases. The V gene's germline CDR1 is SGHTA and CDR2 FQGNSA. Trimming cost V 5 bases and J 2 bases; bases outside gene matches: 6. This CDR3 has 16 residues. The CDR3 DNA reads TGTGCCAGCAGCCACCGGGACAGGGTCAACACCGGGGAGCTGTTTTTT. Protein product: CASSHRDRVNTGELFF. The whole variable domain, remainder taken from reference TRBV7-2 and TRBJ2-2, is GAGVSQSPSNKVTEKGKDVELRCDPISGHTALYWYRQSLGQGLEFLIYFQGNSAPDKSGLPSDRFSAERTGGSVSTLTIQRTQQEDSAVYLCASSHRDRVNTGELFFGEGSRLTVL.

The chain links TRBV2 to TRBJ2-7; 8 nucleotides match TRBD1. CDR3 length: 13 residues. In germline, CDR1 is SNHLY, CDR2 FYNNEI. J gave up 2 bases and V 8 bases, and 5 bases lay outside the gene matches. The CDR3 DNA reads TGTGCCAGCTCAAGACAGGGGCCCTACGAGCAGTACTTC. Its translation: CASSRQGPYEQYF.

V and J are TRBV19 and TRBJ2-1; D may be TRBD1 (6 bases). Per germline, CDR1 LNHDA and CDR2 SQIVND (reference sequence). Trimming left V 5 bases short and J 0 bases short, with 11 bases between. This CDR3 contains 15 residues. The CDR3 protein is CASSYGQSSYNEQFF. DNA for the CDR3: TGTGCCAGTAGTTATGGACAGAGCTCCTACAATGAGCAGTTCTTC. Full variable domain (remainder filled in from reference TRBV19 and TRBJ2-1): DGGITQSPKYLFRKEGQNVTLSCEQNLNHDAMYWYRQDPGQGLRLIYYSQIVNDFQKGDIAEGYSVSREKKESFPLTVTSAQKNPTAFYLCASSYGQSSYNEQFFGPGTRLTVL.

The rearrangement uses TRBV23-1 and TRBJ1-4; TRBD1 agrees at 8 bases. TRBV23-1 is treated as an ORF (open reading frame) with a function not yet certain. Trimming removed 7 bases from V and 8 bases from J; junction bases left unmatched: 9. CDR3 length equals 14 residues. The CDR3 protein is CASIMQGAGEKLFF. The CDR3, as DNA: TGCGCCAGCATCATGCAGGGGGCAGGAGAAAAACTGTTTTTT.

This clone was observed a handful of times. V gene TRBV7-2 combines with J gene TRBJ1-2; no clear D. Germline lookup yields CDR1 SGHTA and CDR2 FQGNSA. This CDR3 spans 17 amino acids. The V gene lost 3 bases and the J gene lost 3 bases, with 20 bases spanning the gap. Here the CDR3 DNA reads TGTGCCAGCAGCTTCCGTTATGGCCCTAGCTCCCACTATGGCTACACCTTC. Its protein is CASSFRYGPSSHYGYTF.

The chain carries TRBV5-1 and TRBJ2-5, with D perhaps matching TRBD2 (5 bases). Per the germline V gene, CDR1 is SGHRS and CDR2 is YFSETQ. With 0 bases removed from V and 4 bases from J, the gap between germline ends came to 10 bases. The CDR3 loop spans 14 amino acids. CDR3 residues: CASSLVGGLETQYF. The DNA for the CDR3 is TGCGCCAGCAGCTTGGTAGGAGGCTTAGAGACCCAGTACTTC.

The CDR3 DNA reads TGTGCCAGCAGCCCACAGGGGGCAAGCAATCAGCCCCAGCATTTT. The encoded protein is CASSPQGASNQPQHF. J is TRBJ1-5 and V is TRBV6-6, with 9 bases matching TRBD1. Per germline, CDR1 MNHNY and CDR2 SVGAGI (reference sequence). This CDR3 has 15 residues. The V gene end was trimmed by 6 bases and the J gene end by 1 base; junction bases not matched to a gene: 4.

This clone appeared a few times. This chain connects TRBV7-2 to TRBJ2-3; the match to TRBD2 covers 8 bases. Germline V gene sequence: CDR1 SGHTA, CDR2 FQGNSA. Trimming at V came to 3 bases and at J to 0 bases, leaving 2 bases not matched to a gene. CDR3 size: 15 residues. DNA of the CDR3: TGTGCCAGCAGCTTGACTAGCGCGAGCACAGATACGCAGTATTTT. This gives the protein CASSLTSASTDTQYF.

This chain links TRBV5-1 with TRBJ2-7; 9 bases align to TRBD2. V lost 1 base and J lost 3; bases outside the gene matches: 8. The germline gives CDR1 SGHRS, CDR2 YFSETQ. CDR3 length: 16 residues. CDR3 amino acids: CASSLLAAGGNYEQYF. The DNA for the CDR3 is TGCGCCAGCAGCTTGCTCGCGGCGGGAGGGAACTACGAGCAGTACTTC.

This chain joins TRBV5-4 and TRBJ2-1; 7 nucleotides match TRBD2. The ends lost 2 bases at V and 5 bases at J; junction bases unmatched: 10. This CDR3 has 16 residues. Germline CDR1 reads SGHNT; CDR2 reads YYREEE (reference sequence). CDR3 nucleotides: TGTGCCAGCAGCTTTCCGTATGGCGGGAGAAACAATGAGCAGTTCTTC. It specifies CASSFPYGGRNNEQFF.

The chain employs TRBV5-5 and TRBJ1-2, with D unclear. The CDR3 consists of 15 residues. Trimming took off 1 base at V and 4 bases at J, with 14 bases between the two ends. Germline CDR1 is SGHKS and CDR2 is YYEKEE (reference sequence). The CDR3: CASSLSSGGSYGYTF. In nucleotides, the CDR3 is TGTGCCAGCAGCTTGAGTTCCGGCGGTTCCTATGGCTACACCTTC. Complete variable domain (other parts from reference TRBV5-5 and TRBJ1-2): DAGVTQSPTHLIKTRGQQVTLRCSPISGHKSVSWYQQVLGQGPQFIFQYYEKEERGRGNFPDRFSARQFPNYSSELNVNALLLGDSALYLCASSLSSGGSYGYTFGSGTRLTVV.

The gene calls are TRBV2 and TRBJ1-2; tentative D call: TRBD1 (5 bases). This CDR3 spans 14 amino acids. Germline V gives CDR1 SNHLY, CDR2 FYNNEI. V was shortened by 1 base and J by 4 bases, with 10 bases between the two germline ends. The CDR3 DNA follows: TGTGCCAGCAGTGAAGGTTACAGGACCTATGGCTACACCTTC. Translated: CASSEGYRTYGYTF.

The chain combines TRBV11-2 with TRBJ2-6; D is undetermined. The CDR3 length is 14 residues. Trimming removed 3 bases from V and 1 base from J, with 4 bases in between. Germline V gene sequence: CDR1 SGHAT, CDR2 FQNNGV. Written as DNA, the CDR3 is TGTGCCAGCAGCTTTGTATCTGGGGCCAACGTCCTGACTTTC. Translation: CASSFVSGANVLTF.

The chain joins TRBV5-1 to TRBJ2-1, with a weak D call TRBD1 (5 bases). V gave up 0 bases and J gave up 6 bases, with 19 bases separating them. This CDR3 is built from 17 residues. Germline CDR1 is SGHRS and CDR2 is YFSETQ. The CDR3 region is CASSLGVRVRMINEQFF. As DNA, the CDR3 is TGCGCCAGCAGCTTGGGCGTCAGGGTACGTATGATCAATGAGCAGTTCTTC.

The rearrangement links TRBV28 to TRBJ2-1, with TRBD2 matching over 10 bases. CDR1 and CDR2 from the germline V gene are MDHEN and SYDVKM. With 6 bases clipped from V and 1 base from J, the junction kept 3 bases outside the gene matches. This CDR3 has 15 amino acids. The CDR3 region is CASSRAGGSYNEQFF. In nucleotides, the CDR3 is TGTGCCAGCAGCAGAGCGGGGGGGTCCTACAATGAGCAGTTCTTC.

There are a few counts of this clone. J is TRBJ1-6 and V is TRBV30, with unresolved D. The V end lost 0 bases, the J end lost 7 bases, and 7 bases lay between the germline ends. CDR3 length equals 13 residues. The germline gives CDR1 GTSNPN, CDR2 SVGIG (reference sequence). CDR3 DNA: TGTGCCTGGAGTGTGGGCAGGAATTCACCCCTCCACTTT. Translated, it gives CAWSVGRNSPLHF.

This CDR3 is CASSLVYSGNTIYF. The CDR3 bases are TGTGCCAGCAGCTTAGTTTACTCTGGAAACACCATATATTTT. The chain joins TRBV7-2 to TRBJ1-3, with unresolved D. CDR3 size: 14 residues. V was shortened by 1 base and J by 0 bases, with 4 bases between the two germline ends. CDR1 SGHTA and CDR2 FQGNSA come from the germline V gene.